This entry features one T cell receptor beta chain sequence. Its antigen is as yet unknown. The sample comes from a study of vaccination and CD4 T cells after COVID-19. As for the study in general: Overlapping SARS-CoV-2, HCoV-NL63, HCoV-OC43 and HCoV-229E spike peptides stimulated the cells.

As for treatment: roughly ten-day PBMC culture with coronavirus spike peptide pools or control peptides (ViraFEST assay). PCR-confirmed positives ranged from March to December 2020, preceding US Alpha, Beta and Delta variants. The Oncomine TCR Beta short-read assay was what sequenced the DNA obtained from cultured CD4+ T cells. TCRdb analysed the PCR reads with MiXCR anew, one entry per CDR3 protein. The table records under 15,000 distinct CDR3 sequences, 25% to 35% of them present only once. V dropped 5 bases and J dropped 2 bases, with 15 bases sitting between them. This CDR3 has 16 amino acids. The TCR originated in a human donor who had recovered from COVID-19. The chain links TRBV12-3 or TRBV12-4 to TRBJ2-2; D uncertain. The sequencing used CD4+ T cells from blood, cultured in vitro, collected after SARS-CoV-2 vaccination. The CDR3 protein is CASSAVGSTNTGELFF. Written as DNA, the CDR3 is TGTGCCAGCAGTGCCGTTGGTAGTACCAACACCGGGGAGCTGTTTTTT.